This T cell receptor beta chain was captured by sequencing in a study of T cells in Graves' hyperthyroidism and ophthalmopathy. In the ophthalmopathy cohort, Clinical Activity Score was at least 3, NOSPECS grade at least 4, and duration under 3 months. This sample holds PBMCs from 8 to 10 ml fresh peripheral blood. Amplified TCR beta CDR3 regions came from RNA transcripts. First-round RT-PCR of the TCR CDR3 relied on the HTBI primer set. TCRdb re-derived calls from the multiplex PCR reads in MiXCR, one entry per CDR3 protein. The table includes fewer than 350,000 distinct CDR3 sequences, 15% to 20% detected once. This clonotype has at least ten counts. Its antigen remains unknown. Study results and caveats: Among clonotypes expanded in thyroid above 0.001, most were also found in blood.

Trimming at V came to 8 bases and at J to 4 bases, leaving 7 bases not matched to a gene. The CDR3 sequence is 14 residues long. The V gene is TRBV12-3 or TRBV12-4, the J gene TRBJ1-1; 10 bases are shared with TRBD1. The sequenced material came from blood. This sequence originates from a woman aged 40-49 years with Graves' ophthalmopathy. CDR3 sequence: CASWDRGASTEAFF. Written as DNA, the CDR3 is TGTGCCAGCTGGGACAGGGGAGCGAGCACTGAAGCTTTCTTT.